The entry that follows covers one T cell receptor beta chain sequence. This sample is drawn from a study of T cell responses to AZD1222 COVID-19 vaccine. This CDR3 has 18 residues. From germline, CDR1 is SGHTA and CDR2 FQGNSA. Losses at the gene ends were 3 bases for V and 8 bases for J; bases not matched to a gene: 15. Here immunoSEQ multiplex PCR was the method, and the copy in TCRdb shows in-frame clones only, minus some. The data hold 150,000 or so clones, with around 90% observed a single time. V usage is TRBV7-2 and J usage is TRBJ1-6; 8 bases agree with TRBD1. Specimen: peripheral blood, collected 28 days after the second dose of the MenACWY control vaccine. This clonotype was sampled from an adult who received the MenACWY meningococcal vaccine as a control. CDR3 in amino acids: CASSFQVLGGTGDSPLHF. In DNA, the CDR3 is TGTGCCAGCAGCTTCCAGGTTCTCGGAGGGACAGGAGATTCACCCCTCCACTTT. Using reference TRBV7-2 and TRBJ1-6 for the parts outside the CDR3, the full variable domain is GAGVSQSPSNKVTEKGKDVELRCDPISGHTALYWYRQSLGQGLEFLIYFQGNSAPDKSGLPSDRFSAERTGGSVSTLTIQRTQQEDSAVYLCASSFQVLGGTGDSPLHFGNGTRLTVT.